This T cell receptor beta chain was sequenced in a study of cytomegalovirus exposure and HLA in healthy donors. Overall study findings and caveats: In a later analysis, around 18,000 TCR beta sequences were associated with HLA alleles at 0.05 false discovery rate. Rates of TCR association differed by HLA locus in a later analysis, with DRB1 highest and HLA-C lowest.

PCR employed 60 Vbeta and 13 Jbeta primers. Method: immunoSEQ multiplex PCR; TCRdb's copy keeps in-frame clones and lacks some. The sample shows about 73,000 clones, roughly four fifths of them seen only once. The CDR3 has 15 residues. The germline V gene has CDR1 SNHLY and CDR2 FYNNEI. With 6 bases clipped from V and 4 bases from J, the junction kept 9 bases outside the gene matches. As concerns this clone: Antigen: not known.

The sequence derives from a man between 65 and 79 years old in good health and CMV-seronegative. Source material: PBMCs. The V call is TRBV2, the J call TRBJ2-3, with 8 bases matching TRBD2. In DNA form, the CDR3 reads TGTGCCAGCAGGTCGAGCGGGAGCAGATCAGATACGCAGTATTTT. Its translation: CASRSSGSRSDTQYF.